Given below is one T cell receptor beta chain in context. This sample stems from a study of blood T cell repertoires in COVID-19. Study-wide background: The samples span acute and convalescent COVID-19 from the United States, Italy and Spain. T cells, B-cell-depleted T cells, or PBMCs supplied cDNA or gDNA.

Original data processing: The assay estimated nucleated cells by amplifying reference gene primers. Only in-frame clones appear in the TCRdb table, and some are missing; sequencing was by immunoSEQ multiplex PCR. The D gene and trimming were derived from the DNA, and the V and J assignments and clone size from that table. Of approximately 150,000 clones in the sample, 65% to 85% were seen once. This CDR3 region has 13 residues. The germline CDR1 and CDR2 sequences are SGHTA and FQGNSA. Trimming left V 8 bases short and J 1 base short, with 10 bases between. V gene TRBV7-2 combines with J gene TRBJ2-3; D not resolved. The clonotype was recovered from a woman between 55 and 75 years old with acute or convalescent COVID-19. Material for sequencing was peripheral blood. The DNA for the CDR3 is TGTGCCAGCGTACGGTCACGCACAGATACGCAGTATTTT. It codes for CASVRSRTDTQYF.